This T cell receptor beta chain was recovered during a study of T cell clusters in autoimmune cytopenias. The wider study: A median of 51,575 TRB reads per sample yielded a median approximately 2,500 distinct clonotypes. Study observations and caveats: Primary autoimmune cytopenia patients seemingly lacked the physiological T cell clusters found in healthy donors. No experiment has yet validated the function of the T cell clusters defined in silico. TRB repertoire shifts in secondary cytopenia and chronic lymphocytic leukemia mostly reflected lymphoma, not autoimmunity.

Tens of thousands of genome equivalents of blood DNA were amplified for TRB. Considering frequency, this clonotype is medium-sized. What it recognizes is unknown. The CDR3 is made up of 13 amino acids. Germline CDR1 LNHDA, CDR2 SQIVND (reference sequence). Multiplex touch-down PCR amplified TRB using TRB-A and TRB-B pools in one tube. TCRdb re-called the multiplex PCR reads and catalogs CDR3 proteins one per entry, DNA excluded. Reported are about 1,900 distinct CDR3 sequences; the ten largest clones contain about 50%. The chain combines TRBV19 with TRBJ1-5; TCRdb picks TRBD1, but there is no DNA to check that call. The sequence was obtained from a human donor with an autoimmune cytopenia or autoimmune hepatitis (not recorded which). The source material was peripheral blood. CDR3 loop: CASSPTGKEPQHF.